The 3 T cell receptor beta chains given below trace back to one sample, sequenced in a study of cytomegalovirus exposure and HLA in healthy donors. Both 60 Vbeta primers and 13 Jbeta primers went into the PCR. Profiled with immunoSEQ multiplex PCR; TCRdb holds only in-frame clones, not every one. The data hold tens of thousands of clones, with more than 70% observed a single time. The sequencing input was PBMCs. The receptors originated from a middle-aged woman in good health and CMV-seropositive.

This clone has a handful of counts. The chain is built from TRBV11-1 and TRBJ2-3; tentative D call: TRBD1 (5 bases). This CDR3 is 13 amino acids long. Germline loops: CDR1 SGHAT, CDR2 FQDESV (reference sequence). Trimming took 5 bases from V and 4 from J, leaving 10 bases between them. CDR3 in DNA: TGTGCCAGCAGCCCTAAGGGGCCAGATACGCAGTATTTT. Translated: CASSPKGPDTQYF.

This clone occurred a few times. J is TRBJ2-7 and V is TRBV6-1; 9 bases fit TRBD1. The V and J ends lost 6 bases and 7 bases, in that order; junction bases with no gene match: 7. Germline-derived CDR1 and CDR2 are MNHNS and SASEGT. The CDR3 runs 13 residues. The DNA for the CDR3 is TGTGCCAGCAGGCCTGGGACAGGGCAAGAGCAGTACTTC. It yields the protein CASRPGTGQEQYF.

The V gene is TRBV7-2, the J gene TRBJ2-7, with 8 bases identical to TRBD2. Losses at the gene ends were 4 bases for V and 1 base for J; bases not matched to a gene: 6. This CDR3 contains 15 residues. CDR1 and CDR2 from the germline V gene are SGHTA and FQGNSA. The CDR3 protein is CASSSAGGRSYEQYF. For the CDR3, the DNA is TGTGCCAGCAGCTCCGCGGGGGGACGGTCCTACGAGCAGTACTTC.